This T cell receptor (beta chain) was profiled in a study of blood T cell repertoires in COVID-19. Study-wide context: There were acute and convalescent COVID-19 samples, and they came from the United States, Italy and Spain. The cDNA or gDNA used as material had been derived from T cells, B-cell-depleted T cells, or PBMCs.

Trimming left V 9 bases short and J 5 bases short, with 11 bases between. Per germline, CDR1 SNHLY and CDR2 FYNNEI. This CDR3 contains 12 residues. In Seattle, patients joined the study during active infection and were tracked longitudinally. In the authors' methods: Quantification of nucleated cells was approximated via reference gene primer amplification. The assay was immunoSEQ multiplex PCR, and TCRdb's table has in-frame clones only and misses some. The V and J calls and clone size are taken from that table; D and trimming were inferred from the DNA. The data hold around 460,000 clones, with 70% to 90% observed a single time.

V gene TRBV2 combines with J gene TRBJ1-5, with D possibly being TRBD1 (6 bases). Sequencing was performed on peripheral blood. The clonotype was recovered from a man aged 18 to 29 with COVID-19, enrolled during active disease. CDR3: CARKDSYQPQHF. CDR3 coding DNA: TGTGCCAGGAAGGACAGTTATCAGCCCCAGCATTTT.